This paragraph covers one T cell receptor beta chain sequence. Its antigen is unknown. These data come from a study of T cells after posttransplantation cyclophosphamide. General study points: TRB clonality was highly associated with recipient CMV seropositivity and reactivation. Blood and skin or GI T cell repertoires showed limited TRB overlap.

Profiled with immunoSEQ multiplex PCR; TCRdb holds only in-frame clones, not every one. The sample shows about 5,000 clones, less than 2% of them seen only once. V dropped 7 bases and J dropped 0 bases, with 14 bases sitting between them. Germline CDR1 reads SNHLY; CDR2 reads FYNNEI. The CDR3 is 15 residues long. Cyclophosphamide on days +3 and +4 followed busulfan-fludarabine conditioning and a marrow graft. The V and J genes are TRBV2 and TRBJ2-3; tentative D call: TRBD2 (6 bases). Sequenced here: PBMCs, sampled about 230 days after a stem cell transplant with posttransplant cyclophosphamide. The TCR comes from a male patient between 25 and 40 years old who received an allogeneic stem cell transplant from a related donor, was CMV-positive, and had no GVHD. Some T cells may have originated in the graft donor. The CDR3 is CASNRGNPSTDTQYF. As DNA, the CDR3 is TGTGCCAGCAACCGGGGGAACCCTAGCACAGATACGCAGTATTTT.